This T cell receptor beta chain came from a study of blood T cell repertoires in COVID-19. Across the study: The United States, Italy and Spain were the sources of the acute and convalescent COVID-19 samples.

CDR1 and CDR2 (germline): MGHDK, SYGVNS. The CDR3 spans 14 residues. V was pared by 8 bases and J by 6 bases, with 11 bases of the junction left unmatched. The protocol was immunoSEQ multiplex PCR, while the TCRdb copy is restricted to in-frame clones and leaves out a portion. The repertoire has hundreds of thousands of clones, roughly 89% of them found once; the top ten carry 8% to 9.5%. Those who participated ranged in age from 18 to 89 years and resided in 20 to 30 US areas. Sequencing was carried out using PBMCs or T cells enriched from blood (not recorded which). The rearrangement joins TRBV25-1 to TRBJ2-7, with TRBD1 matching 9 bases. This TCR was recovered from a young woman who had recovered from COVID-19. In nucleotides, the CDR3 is TGTGCCAGCCAAAGACAGGGGGAGGTTGGCGAGCAGTACTTC. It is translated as CASQRQGEVGEQYF.